The following is a T cell receptor (beta chain) sequence with its context. This CDR3 contains 18 residues. Trimming cost V 0 bases and J 3 bases; bases outside gene matches: 10. Germline V gives CDR1 SGHRS, CDR2 YFSETQ. Generated by immunoSEQ multiplex PCR, the TCRdb table keeps only in-frame clones and is missing some. The sample shows approximately 450,000 clones, roughly 87% of them seen only once. This sample stems from a study of blood T cell repertoires in COVID-19. Sequenced input: PBMCs or T cells enriched from blood (not recorded which). The sequence was obtained from a woman aged 18-35 years with acute COVID-19. V usage is TRBV5-1 and J usage is TRBJ1-1; 11 bases map to TRBD1. The chain's CDR3 is CASSLGPGQGAWDTEAFF. The CDR3 DNA follows: TGCGCCAGCAGCTTGGGACCTGGACAGGGGGCGTGGGACACTGAAGCTTTCTTT.